This passage covers 22 T cell receptor beta chains from one sample sequenced in a study of cytomegalovirus exposure and HLA in healthy donors. A multiplex PCR was run with 60 Vbeta primers and 13 Jbeta primers. Method: immunoSEQ multiplex PCR; TCRdb's copy keeps in-frame clones and lacks some. Among more than 80,000 clones listed, approximately 75% were seen once. Sequenced material: PBMCs. Receptor source: a man aged 60 to 69 in good health and CMV-seronegative.

The chain links TRBV7-2 to TRBJ2-2; D might be TRBD1 (6 bases). Germline CDR1 is SGHTA and CDR2 is FQGNSA. CDR3 length: 15 residues. Trimming shortened V by 6 bases and J by 4 bases, and 15 bases separated the two germline ends. CDR3 in DNA: TGTGCCAGCAGTAGAGGGGGACCAGGCACCGGGGAGCTGTTTTTT. As protein: CASSRGGPGTGELFF. The full variable domain, its missing parts supplied by reference TRBV7-2 and TRBJ2-2, is GAGVSQSPSNKVTEKGKDVELRCDPISGHTALYWYRQSLGQGLEFLIYFQGNSAPDKSGLPSDRFSAERTGGSVSTLTIQRTQQEDSAVYLCASSRGGPGTGELFFGEGSRLTVL.

The rearrangement joins TRBV7-9 to TRBJ1-2, with 7 bases lining up with TRBD1. The germline V gene encodes CDR1 SEHNR and CDR2 FQNEAQ (reference sequence). V trimming: 1 base; J trimming: 2 bases; junction bases outside the gene matches: 10. CDR3 length equals 17 residues. CDR3 sequence reads: CASSLGRDRKKNYGYTF. The CDR3 bases are TGTGCCAGCAGCTTAGGCCGGGACAGAAAAAAAAACTATGGCTACACCTTC.

The V call is TRBV27, the J call TRBJ1-5; 8 positions match TRBD1. The CDR3 covers 16 residues. Germline assignment: CDR1 MNHEY and CDR2 SMNVEV (reference sequence). V was clipped by 0 bases and J by 6 bases; unmatched bases: 7. The CDR3 is CASSLSGQGAGQPQHF. Written as DNA, the CDR3 is TGTGCCAGCAGTTTATCAGGGCAGGGGGCTGGTCAGCCCCAGCATTTT.

The V call is TRBV11-1, the J call TRBJ1-5, with TRBD1 matching over 9 bases. This CDR3 has 15 amino acids. The junction had 3 bases not matched to a gene; V was cut back by 3 bases and J by 3 bases. In germline, CDR1 is SGHAT, CDR2 FQDESV (reference sequence). The CDR3 DNA follows: TGTGCCAGCAGCTTGGGGGACAGGGACAATCAGCCCCAGCATTTT. This encodes CASSLGDRDNQPQHF.

This clone came up once. This chain connects TRBV27 to TRBJ1-6, with 8 bases aligning to TRBD1. Trimming took 0 bases from V and 5 from J; bases not matched to a gene: 0. The CDR3 is made up of 15 amino acids. The germline CDR1 and CDR2 sequences are MNHEY and SMNVEV (reference sequence). This chain's CDR3 is CASSLSGQDNSPLHF. The CDR3 nucleotides are TGTGCCAGCAGTTTATCGGGACAGGATAATTCACCCCTCCACTTT.

The chain combines TRBV30 with TRBJ1-2; a weak D match, TRBD1 (5 bases). This CDR3 has 11 residues. CDR1 and CDR2 from the germline V gene are GTSNPN and SVGIG (reference sequence). The ends were cut back, 4 bases at V and 2 bases at J, with 5 bases in the middle. This chain's CDR3 is CAWTGNYGYTF. CDR3 coding DNA: TGTGCCTGGACAGGGAACTATGGCTACACCTTC.

In DNA, the CDR3 is TGTGCCAGCAGTCTACGACAGGGGCGCACTGAAGCTTTCTTT. Its protein product is CASSLRQGRTEAFF. The rearrangement uses TRBV27 and TRBJ1-1; 8 positions match TRBD1. The CDR3 has 14 residues. J gave up 4 bases and V 5 bases, and 6 bases lay outside the gene matches. Germline V lookup: CDR1 MNHEY, CDR2 SMNVEV (reference sequence).

This rearrangement joins TRBV5-1 to TRBJ2-3; 8 positions agree with TRBD2. Trimming at V came to 5 bases and at J to 5 bases, leaving 10 bases not matched to a gene. CDR3 length: 15 amino acids. The germline CDR1 and CDR2 sequences are SGHRS and YFSETQ. DNA of the CDR3: TGCGCCAGCAGGCCTCGGGGCAGCGGGAGAGATACGCAGTATTTT. Amino acids: CASRPRGSGRDTQYF.

Judged by abundance, this clone is medium-sized (0.01 to 0.1%). The CDR3 DNA reads as TGTGCCAGCAGCTTATGGGGAAGGGGGACAGGGGGATCTGCTAGCACAGATACGCAGTATTTT. This encodes CASSLWGRGTGGSASTDTQYF. V is TRBV13 and J is TRBJ2-3; 11 nucleotides match TRBD1. There are 21 residues in the CDR3. Germline values: CDR1 PRHDT, CDR2 FYEKMQ (reference sequence). The J segment lost 0 bases and the V segment lost 2 bases, leaving 16 bases of the junction unmatched.

V usage is TRBV19 and J usage is TRBJ2-1, with 7 bases aligning to TRBD2. With 7 bases clipped from V and 0 bases from J, the junction kept 6 bases outside the gene matches. The germline V gene has CDR1 LNHDA and CDR2 SQIVND (reference sequence). There are 15 residues in the CDR3. DNA for the CDR3: TGTGCCAGTACCGTGACTAGCTCCTCCTACAATGAGCAGTTCTTC. This encodes CASTVTSSSYNEQFF.

This sequence joins TRBV11-1 and TRBJ1-3; D remains ambiguous. Germline lookup yields CDR1 SGHAT and CDR2 FQDESV (reference sequence). The V end lost 4 bases, the J end lost 7 bases, and 11 bases lay between the germline ends. CDR3 length equals 13 residues. CDR3 DNA sequence: TGTGCCAGCAGCTATTCCCTGAGGAACACCATATATTTT. Protein: CASSYSLRNTIYF.

The chain employs TRBV7-9 and TRBJ1-2; 8 bases align to TRBD1. CDR3 length equals 12 residues. V lost 4 bases, J lost 8 bases, and 3 bases stayed unmatched. The germline gives CDR1 SEHNR, CDR2 FQNEAQ (reference sequence). CDR3 sequence: CASSSQGEGYTF. CDR3 coding DNA: TGTGCCAGCAGCTCACAGGGGGAGGGCTACACCTTC.

A note on this clone: A read error may produce the germline difference seen at one junction end. The chain combines TRBV4-3 with TRBJ2-4; 7 bases agree with TRBD2. CDR3 length: 11 residues. Per the germline V gene, CDR1 is LGHNA and CDR2 is YSLEER. The CDR3 sequence: CASSLGGRLVF. As DNA, the CDR3 is TGCGCCAGCAGCCTGGGAGGGAGGTTGGTCTTC.

The rearrangement joins TRBV7-6 to TRBJ1-4, with TRBD1 identical over 8 bases. Trimming at V came to 1 base and at J to 4 bases, leaving 2 bases not matched to a gene. Per germline, CDR1 SGHVS and CDR2 FNYEAQ. This CDR3 has 15 amino acids. CDR3 sequence: CASSLGGQVNEKLFF. DNA for the CDR3: TGTGCCAGCAGCTTAGGGGGACAGGTTAATGAAAAACTGTTTTTT.

V gene TRBV5-1 combines with J gene TRBJ1-1; D not resolved. Per germline, CDR1 SGHRS and CDR2 YFSETQ. Trimming took 4 bases from V and 4 from J, leaving 11 bases between them. The CDR3 sequence is 13 residues long. The CDR3 nucleotides read TGCGCCAGCAGCGCAGCTGGAGGCACTGAAGCTTTCTTT. It is translated as CASSAAGGTEAFF.

CDR3 sequence (DNA): TGTGCCCCGGGAAAGCGCGAGAGCTCCTACGAGCAGTACTTC. Its translation is CAPGKRESSYEQYF. This chain links TRBV7-9 with TRBJ2-7, with D possibly being TRBD2 (5 bases). The length of the CDR3 is 14 residues. Germline-derived CDR1 and CDR2 are SEHNR and FQNEAQ (reference sequence). V was clipped by 11 bases and J by 0 bases, with 17 bases between them.

V is TRBV19 and J is TRBJ1-4, with 8 bases fitting TRBD1. J gave up 5 bases and V 4 bases, and 6 bases lay outside the gene matches. This CDR3 is built from 15 residues. Germline CDR1 and CDR2: LNHDA and SQIVND (reference sequence). For the CDR3, the DNA is TGTGCCAGTAGTACGAATCGACAGGGGAATGAAAAACTGTTTTTT. This gives the protein CASSTNRQGNEKLFF.

This sequence joins TRBV6-5 and TRBJ2-7; perhaps TRBD1 as D (6 bases). The CDR3 loop spans 12 amino acids. Germline loops: CDR1 MNHEY, CDR2 SVGAGI. Trimming stripped 6 bases from V and 6 bases from J, with 12 bases between. DNA for the CDR3: TGTGCCAGCAGCAGAACAGGGTTCGAGCAGTACTTC. Its translation is CASSRTGFEQYF.

The CDR3 loop is CASSERENTEAFF. Here the CDR3 DNA reads TGTGCCAGCAGTGAACGGGAGAACACTGAAGCTTTCTTT. The chain uses TRBV6-4 and TRBJ1-1; no reliable D call. This CDR3 contains 13 residues. Germline V gene data show CDR1 as MRHNA and CDR2 as SNTAGT. V was shortened by 3 bases and J by 1 base, with 6 bases between the two germline ends.

The chain uses TRBV7-3 and TRBJ2-1; possible D gene TRBD1, 5 bases. Germline V lookup: CDR1 SGHTA, CDR2 FQGTGA. The CDR3 covers 13 residues. V dropped 0 bases and J dropped 9 bases, with 9 bases sitting between them. The CDR3 spells CASSLTGVVEQFF. CDR3 nucleotide sequence: TGTGCCAGCAGCTTAACAGGGGTGGTTGAGCAGTTCTTC.

This sequence joins TRBV11-2 and TRBJ1-4, with 8 nucleotides matching TRBD1. The CDR3 has 15 amino acids. J gave up 8 bases and V 5 bases, and 10 bases lay outside the gene matches. Germline CDR1 is SGHAT and CDR2 is FQNNGV. The CDR3 nucleotides are TGTGCCAGCAGCCAGGACAGGGTAGAAGGGGAAAAACTGTTTTTT. This gives the protein CASSQDRVEGEKLFF.

The chain uses TRBV9 and TRBJ1-1, with D perhaps TRBD1 (6 bases). The CDR3 sequence is 17 residues long. The germline V gene encodes CDR1 SGDLS and CDR2 YYNGEE. Trimming shortened V by 2 bases and J by 5 bases, and 22 bases separated the two germline ends. DNA for the CDR3: TGTGCCAGCAGCGTGGGATCCTACGCAGGGGTCGGGACTGAAGCTTTCTTT. This codes for CASSVGSYAGVGTEAFF.